Detailed here is one T cell receptor beta chain. These data belong to a study of blood T cell repertoires in COVID-19. Turning to the study itself: COVID-19 samples, acute and convalescent, were from the United States, Italy and Spain. T cells, B-cell-depleted T cells, or PBMCs provided the cDNA or gDNA that served as material.

Germline-derived CDR1 and CDR2 are SGHRS and YFSETQ. This CDR3 is 14 amino acids long. V was pared by 6 bases and J by 2 bases, with 5 bases of the junction left unmatched. Method: immunoSEQ multiplex PCR; TCRdb's copy keeps in-frame clones and lacks some. The sample lists nearly 200,000 clones; roughly 79% were seen once. The sequence came from a human donor with acute or convalescent COVID-19. The donor label of this sample is uncertain. Sequencing used peripheral blood. J is TRBJ2-4 and V is TRBV5-1; 7 bases are a match to TRBD1. In DNA, the CDR3 is TGCGCCAGCAACAGGGGATATACCAAAAACATTCAGTACTTC. It is translated as CASNRGYTKNIQYF.